The TCR beta chain described here comes from a study of T-cell reconstitution after alpha-beta-depleted transplantation in children. General observations from the study: Several hundred expanded graft clones reportedly gave rise to the alpha-beta T cells present about two months after transplant. The authors attributed T-cell counts and diversity one year after transplant mostly to newly produced T cells. The high TCRbeta diversity at day 60 in some patients came from surviving recipient T cells and thymic progenitors.

Preparation of the TCRbeta library used unique molecular identifiers. MiXCR, applied by TCRdb to the PCR reads, yields one record per CDR3 protein. The sample records 200,000 to 250,000 distinct CDR3 sequences, about 7% being singletons. This clonotype came up many times. The antigen is not known. The CDR3 extends over 12 amino acids. CDR1 is SQVTM and CDR2 is ANQGSEA in the germline V gene. The receptor was isolated from a boy aged 2 to 10 with acute lymphoblastic leukemia, due to receive a stem cell transplant. The sample was PBMCs, taken before TCRalphabeta/CD19-depleted stem cell transplant. The chain links TRBV29-1 to TRBJ1-6, with 7 bases that match TRBD1. The CDR3 DNA reads as TGCAGGCGTACAGGGGATAATTCACCCCTCCACTTT. It codes for CRRTGDNSPLHF.